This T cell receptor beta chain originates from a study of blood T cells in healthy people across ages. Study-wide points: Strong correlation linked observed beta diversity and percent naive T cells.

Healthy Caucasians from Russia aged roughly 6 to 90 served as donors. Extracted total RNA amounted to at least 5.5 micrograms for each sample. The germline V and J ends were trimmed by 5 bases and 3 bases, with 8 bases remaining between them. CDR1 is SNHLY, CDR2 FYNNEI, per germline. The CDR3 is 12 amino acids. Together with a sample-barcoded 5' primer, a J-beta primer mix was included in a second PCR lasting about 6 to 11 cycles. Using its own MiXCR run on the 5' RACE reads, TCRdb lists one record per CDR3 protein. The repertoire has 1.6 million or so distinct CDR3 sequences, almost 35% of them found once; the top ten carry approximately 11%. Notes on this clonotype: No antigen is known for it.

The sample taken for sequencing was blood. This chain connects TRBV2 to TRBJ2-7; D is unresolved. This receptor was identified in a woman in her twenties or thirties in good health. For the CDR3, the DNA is TGTGCCAGCAGTAATTCTGGCTACGAGCAGTACTTC. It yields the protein CASSNSGYEQYF. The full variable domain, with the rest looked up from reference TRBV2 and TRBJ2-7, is EPEVTQTPSHQVTQMGQEVILRCVPISNHLYFYWYRQILGQKVEFLVSFYNNEISEKSEIFDDQFSVERPDGSNFTLKIRSTKLEDSAMYFCASSNSGYEQYFGPGTRLTVT.